This record looks at one T cell receptor (beta chain) sequence and its context. The antigen remains undetermined. Blood samples measuring approximately 2.4 ml were taken per donor. Germline V gene lookup returns CDR1 DFQATT and CDR2 SNEGSKA (reference sequence). CDR3 length equals 13 residues. This sample was included in a study of monozygotic twins with inflammatory bowel disease. General study results and limits: No separation of different T cell subtypes was possible.

Generation of cDNA took place in eight separate reactions per sample. TCRdb reanalyzed the 5' RACE reads, giving one entry per CDR3 protein sequence and no DNA. The sample totals 150,000 to 200,000 distinct CDR3 sequences. The gene calls are TRBV20-1 and TRBJ2-7; as DNA is missing, the TRBD1 call by TCRdb cannot be tested. This TCR was sampled from a human donor with ulcerative colitis or Crohn's disease, or a healthy co-twin of an affected twin (not recorded which). Sequencing input: blood. This CDR3 is CSAETGRVYEQYF.